This T cell receptor beta chain came from a study of intratumoral heterogeneity in liver cancer. For context, the study as a whole: Across the full roughly 15-patient cohort, most patients were male and a median age of roughly 69 years was recorded. To examine intratumor heterogeneity, the study integrated RNA-seq, DNA sequencing, TCR-seq and SNP array data obtained from multiple regions of hepatocellular carcinoma specimens. The full cohort included around 72 multiregional samples from 14 HCC patients, consisting of fewer than 55 tumoral regions and 20 adjacent nontumoral regions. The paper's findings and limits, for the study overall: The authors noted a relatively low number of patients and under-sampled tumor-infiltrating lymphocyte representation as limitations.

Early-stage hepatocellular carcinoma was present in all patients, and no therapy was administered to any patient before surgical resection. None of the sampled areas showed macroscopic evidence of necrosis or hemorrhage. Multiple regions from a couple of patients underwent TCR sequencing (ImmunoSeq). Frozen resection tissue samples were collected at a distance of at least 1 cm from each other. The N label marked samples taken from nontumoral liver tissue adjacent to the tumor. Genomic DNA was extracted from bulk tissue using the DNeasy blood and tissue kit. Using the immunoSEQ assay, the TCR beta chain CDR3 regions were sequenced from genomic DNA. Primers annealing to V and J segments amplified rearranged VDJ segments. For the original study's pipeline: Clonality and richness metrics were computed with the ImmunoSeq Analyzer software. Differentially abundant clones between regions were identified using Fisher's exact test plus a beta-binomial method for added stringency. Drawn from immuneACCESS, this table holds only the in-frame rearrangements with V and J called that TCRdb kept. Clones are partly lost; checked studies trace under half to an unresolved V gene and leave the rest unexplained. That table gives V, J and clone size, and the DNA gave D and trimming. This sample has some 20,000 clones in its table, and roughly 73% of those were observed once. The ten largest clonotypes hold approximately 17% of the sample.

CDR3 length: 13 amino acids, cysteine to phenylalanine. Left in the record is the CDR3 DNA by itself, 39 bases read in frame from the first base. CDR1 is given as MNHEY and CDR2 as SVGAGI, both from the germline V gene. Deletion took 11 bases off V and 2 bases off J, with a span of 14 bases between the germline ends. Concerning this clone: What this receptor recognizes is not known. No much larger clone exists at a distance of one base, and base qualities are not known.

Sequenced material: tumor-adjacent normal tissue, taken before any cancer treatment. This clonotype originated in a woman in her 70s with hepatocellular carcinoma. This chain joins TRBV6-5 to TRBJ2-3; no confident D gene assignment can be made. The CDR3 protein: CAGKQRTTDTQYF. The bases are TGTGCCGGCAAACAGCGTACCACAGATACGCAGTATTTT.